The clone carrying this TCR beta chain was detected ten times or more. Its specificity is not known. This entry belongs to a study of read filtering for tumor transcriptome and immune sequencing. Overall study results and limits: This fraction held mixed bone marrow immune cells after CD138-negative sorting. In IR-seq, single-read clonotypes were approximately 83% of clonotypes but approximately 3.5% of reads. Even smaller IR-seq throughput identified most shared clonotypes.

Germline lookup yields CDR1 DFQATT and CDR2 SNEGSKA (reference sequence). The CDR3 contains 17 residues. With V trimmed by 6 bases and J by 4 bases, 15 bases remained unmatched. The library was built from about 400 ng RNA with molecular barcoded adaptors for alpha/delta and beta/gamma chains. TCRdb processed the reads anew with MiXCR; each CDR3 protein has one entry. The table lists about 30,000 distinct CDR3 sequences, about a fifth of them singletons. V and J are TRBV20-1 and TRBJ2-2; 9 positions agree with TRBD2. The clonotype was recovered from a donor at least 40 years old with multiple myeloma. Material for sequencing was a population of CD138-negative cells sorted from bone marrow. The CDR3 DNA reads TGCAGTGCCCGGCCGTCTAGCTGGCGGGAGGGCACCGGGGAGCTGTTTTTT. It yields the protein CSARPSSWREGTGELFF.